The clone carrying this T cell receptor (beta chain) has a handful of counts. Its antigen is unknown. The PCR contained 60 Vbeta and 13 Jbeta primers. The data were produced by immunoSEQ multiplex PCR, yet TCRdb's version contains in-frame clones alone and is incomplete. The table shows about 52,000 clones, with 50% to 70% occurring only once. The sample originates from a study of cytomegalovirus exposure and HLA in healthy donors. V shed 2 bases and J shed 4 bases, with 14 bases lying between them. This CDR3 is 15 amino acids long. CDR1 and CDR2 (germline): MDHEN, SYDVKM. Overall study results and limits: The presence/absence work took it that sequencing depth was about the same across donors. Investigators reported 150 to 200 TCR beta chains as tied to cytomegalovirus. In a later analysis, TCR beta V- and J-gene trimming was associated with a missense DCLRE1C variant.

Sequenced: PBMCs. The genes are TRBV28 and TRBJ1-2, with D perhaps matching TRBD1 (6 bases). This TCR came from a human donor in good health. The CDR3 protein is CASSLSVGRGYGYTF. The CDR3 DNA is TGTGCCAGCAGTTTAAGCGTGGGCAGGGGCTATGGCTACACCTTC.